This entry lists 17 T cell receptor beta chains sequenced from one sample in a study of STAT3 mutations in large granular lymphocyte leukemia (dated by TCRdb to about 2019). What the research found in general, with its limitations: At least one immunodominant TCRbeta clonotype was present in every T-LGLL patient, and multiple immunodominant subclonotypes appeared in about half of the T-LGLL patients.

Receptor libraries were prepared by the immunoSEQ multiplex PCR assay. The source is immuneACCESS, and TCRdb retained only in-frame sequences with V and J called. Part of the clones is not carried over; for the studies checked, unresolved V genes explain less than half of this, and the remainder is unexplained. The sample has more than 1,500 clones on record, roughly 60% of them singletons. The biggest ten clones account for 69% of the sample. Antigens for these TCRs are unknown. Source material: peripheral blood mononuclear cells. The receptors stem from a man in his fifties or sixties with T-cell large granular lymphocyte leukemia. Some clones in this sample may be carry-over from other donors' samples. The age is the age at diagnosis.

J is TRBJ2-7 and V is TRBV25-1; 7 bases are shared with TRBD1. Germline CDR1 and CDR2: MGHDK and SYGVNS. Germline trimming cut 1 base from V and 3 bases from J; bases unmatched to any gene: 0. The CDR3 extends over 13 amino acids. CDR3 residues: CASSESGGYEQYF. For the CDR3, the DNA is TGTGCCAGCAGTGAATCAGGGGGCTACGAGCAGTACTTC.

This chain connects TRBV5-1 to TRBJ1-1, with 8 positions matching TRBD1. Germline trimming cut 0 bases from V and 10 bases from J; bases unmatched to any gene: 8. In germline, CDR1 is SGHRS, CDR2 YFSETQ. This CDR3 comprises 14 residues. The CDR3 loop is CASSLDLGTGVAFF. The CDR3 nucleotides are TGCGCCAGCAGCTTGGATCTCGGGACAGGCGTAGCTTTCTTT.

V is TRBV5-1 and J is TRBJ1-4; D remains ambiguous. CDR3 size: 15 residues. The germline V gene encodes CDR1 SGHRS and CDR2 YFSETQ. The ends were cut back, 2 bases at V and 8 bases at J, with 16 bases in the middle. The CDR3 region is CASSLVVSIGEKLFF. The CDR3 nucleotides are TGCGCCAGCAGCTTAGTGGTCAGTATCGGAGAAAAACTGTTTTTT.

This chain uses TRBV5-1 with TRBJ2-5, with D possibly being TRBD2 (6 bases). The V end was cut by 3 bases, the J end by 2 bases, with 14 bases between. This CDR3 has 15 amino acids. Germline lookup yields CDR1 SGHRS and CDR2 YFSETQ. DNA for the CDR3: TGCGCCAGCAGCTCCCTGGCTGGGGGGCAAGAGACCCAGTACTTC. Protein sequence: CASSSLAGGQETQYF.

The chain carries TRBV6-5 and TRBJ1-3; no clear D. The germline V and J ends were trimmed by 2 bases and 4 bases, with 6 bases remaining between them. This CDR3 is built from 13 residues. Germline V gene sequence: CDR1 MNHEY, CDR2 SVGAGI. The CDR3 sequence is CASSYKPGNTIYF. For the CDR3, the DNA is TGTGCCAGCAGTTACAAACCGGGAAACACCATATATTTT.

This rearrangement joins TRBV5-1 to TRBJ2-3; no reliable D call. CDR3 length equals 14 residues. The germline V gene has CDR1 SGHRS and CDR2 YFSETQ. V lost 1 base and J lost 1, with 7 bases in between. The CDR3: CASSLSRRTDTQYF. The CDR3 DNA reads as TGCGCCAGCAGCTTGTCCAGGCGCACAGATACGCAGTATTTT.

The V gene is TRBV5-1, the J gene TRBJ2-7, with 11 bases aligning to TRBD1. CDR1 and CDR2 from the germline V gene are SGHRS and YFSETQ. J was trimmed by 5 bases and V by 4 bases; bases with no gene match: 5. The CDR3 is 14 residues long. Here the CDR3 reads CASSPGTGGHEQYF. CDR3 bases: TGCGCCAGCAGCCCCGGGACAGGGGGACACGAGCAGTACTTC.

V usage is TRBV5-1 and J usage is TRBJ2-5; possibly TRBD2 for D (6 bases). The V end was cut by 5 bases, the J end by 1 base, with 9 bases between. Germline CDR1 reads SGHRS; CDR2 reads YFSETQ. This CDR3 has 13 residues. CDR3 amino acids: CASSLRGQETQYF. The CDR3 coding sequence is TGCGCCAGCAGTCTGCGGGGCCAAGAGACCCAGTACTTC.

The rearrangement links TRBV5-6 to TRBJ2-5; tentatively, D is TRBD1 or TRBD2 (5 bases each). The germline CDR1 and CDR2 sequences are SGHDT and YYEEEE. V was pared by 4 bases and J by 11 bases, with 15 bases between. The CDR3 is made up of 12 amino acids. This CDR3 is CASSQGTGPQYF. CDR3 nucleotide sequence: TGTGCCAGCAGCCAAGGGACGGGGCCGCAGTACTTC.

This clone was picked up one time. The gene calls are TRBV13 and TRBJ1-6; 7 bases are shared with TRBD1. V gave up 7 bases and J gave up 1 base; unmatched junction bases: 4. Germline loops: CDR1 PRHDT, CDR2 FYEKMQ (reference sequence). The CDR3 consists of 15 residues. CDR3 DNA sequence: TGTGCCAGCAAGAGGGGGCATTCCTATAATTCACCCCTCCACTTT. Protein sequence: CASKRGHSYNSPLHF. Based on the CDR3 plus reference TRBV13 and TRBJ1-6, the full variable domain is AAGVIQSPRHLIKEKRETATLKCYPIPRHDTVYWYQQGPGQDPQFLISFYEKMQSDKGSIPDRFSAQQFSDYHSELNMSSLELGDSALYFCASKRGHSYNSPLHFGNGTRLTVT.

The rearrangement uses TRBV18 and TRBJ1-1; no clear D. Trimming removed 2 bases from V and 0 bases from J, with 7 bases in between. Germline lookup yields CDR1 KGHSH and CDR2 LQKENI. There are 14 residues in the CDR3. The CDR3 nucleotides are TGTGCCAGCTCACCAAGGCAGATGAACACTGAAGCTTTCTTT. Translated: CASSPRQMNTEAFF.

This rearrangement joins TRBV7-9 to TRBJ2-4; TRBD1 agrees at 8 bases. The CDR3 is made up of 14 amino acids. CDR1 and CDR2 (germline): SEHNR, FQNEAQ (reference sequence). V was clipped by 5 bases and J by 9 bases; unmatched bases: 9. This CDR3 is CASSPTGVGVIQYF. The CDR3 region has the DNA TGTGCCAGCAGCCCGACAGGGGTCGGAGTCATTCAGTACTTC.

This sequence joins TRBV7-9 and TRBJ1-2; D remains unclear. Per the germline V gene, CDR1 is SEHNR and CDR2 is FQNEAQ (reference sequence). V lost 5 bases and J 3 bases, leaving 10 bases between the germline ends. The CDR3 contains 13 residues. CDR3 DNA sequence: TGTGCCAGCAGCCCAAACATGGACTATGGCTACACCTTC. Its protein product is CASSPNMDYGYTF.

This clone was picked up one time. The V and J genes are TRBV2 and TRBJ1-1; D uncertain. CDR1 and CDR2 from the germline V gene are SNHLY and FYNNEI. This CDR3 contains 14 residues. V dropped 5 bases and J dropped 1 base, with 11 bases sitting between them. The CDR3 DNA reads TGTGCCAGCAGTCTAGGCCAGAAGAACACTGAAGCTTTCTTT. This codes for CASSLGQKNTEAFF.

This clone was seen only a few times. This chain uses TRBV7-9 with TRBJ1-5; 7 positions match TRBD1. This CDR3 contains 14 residues. Germline lookup yields CDR1 SEHNR and CDR2 FQNEAQ (reference sequence). J was trimmed by 7 bases and V by 1 base; bases with no gene match: 4. For the CDR3, the DNA is TGTGCCAGCAGCTTAGGTGCAGGGGGGCAGCCCCAGCATTTT. This sequence encodes CASSLGAGGQPQHF.

This clone has just a few counts. This chain links TRBV4-3 with TRBJ1-3, with a tentative D call TRBD1 (5 bases). V was trimmed by 0 bases and J by 3 bases, leaving 9 bases between them. CDR1 is LGHNA, CDR2 YSLEER, per germline. The CDR3 runs to 15 residues. In DNA form, the CDR3 reads TGCGCCAGCAGCCAAGACCCCCAGGGTGGAAACACCATATATTTT. Translating gives CASSQDPQGGNTIYF.

The J gene is TRBJ2-7, the V gene TRBV5-1; 8 positions agree with TRBD1. J gave up 7 bases and V 2 bases, and 2 bases lay outside the gene matches. The CDR3 runs 12 residues. In germline, CDR1 is SGHRS, CDR2 YFSETQ. The CDR3 nucleotides read TGCGCCAGCAGCTTTAACAGGGGGGAGCAGTACTTC. It specifies CASSFNRGEQYF. The full variable domain, completed using reference TRBV5-1 and TRBJ2-7, is KAGVTQTPRYLIKTRGQQVTLSCSPISGHRSVSWYQQTPGQGLQFLFEYFSETQRNKGNFPGRFSGRQFSNSRSEMNVSTLELGDSALYLCASSFNRGEQYFGPGTRLTVT.